This entry is about one T cell receptor beta chain. The record originates from a study of control samples from healthy donors and cancer patients. Germline V gene lookup returns CDR1 SGHNT and CDR2 YYREEE (reference sequence). With V trimmed by 0 bases and J by 3 bases, 3 bases remained unmatched. The CDR3 extends over 15 amino acids. Here immunoSEQ multiplex PCR was the method, and the copy in TCRdb shows in-frame clones only, minus some. Of around 180,000 clones listed, more than 85% are singletons. Sequencing input: blood. The TCR sequence derives from a woman aged 35 to 49 in good health. The V gene is TRBV5-4, the J gene TRBJ1-1; 9 nucleotides line up with TRBD1. As DNA, the CDR3 is TGTGCCAGCAGCTTGGTAAGGACAGGGGACACTGAAGCTTTCTTT. Encoded protein: CASSLVRTGDTEAFF.